Given below is one T cell receptor beta chain in context. The entry originates in a study of blood T cell repertoires in COVID-19. Study-level information: Some COVID-19 samples were acute and others convalescent; all came from the United States, Italy and Spain.

Original processing methods: Cell counts per sample came from amplifying reference gene primers. TCRdb keeps only in-frame clones here, not all; method: immunoSEQ multiplex PCR. D and trimming come from the DNA, and the V and J calls and clone size come from that table. The repertoire holds approximately 68,000 clones, with around 86% as singletons. Germline V gives CDR1 KGHDR, CDR2 SFDVKD. V gave up 7 bases and J gave up 5 bases; unmatched junction bases: 6. The CDR3 is 13 amino acids. The sequenced sample consisted of peripheral blood. This TCR was recovered from a man aged 45-60 years with active COVID-19. The chain uses TRBV24-1 and TRBJ2-5; 7 bases line up with TRBD1. CDR3 loop: CATSRQGWETQYF. The CDR3 region has the DNA TGTGCCACCAGCCGACAGGGATGGGAGACCCAGTACTTC.